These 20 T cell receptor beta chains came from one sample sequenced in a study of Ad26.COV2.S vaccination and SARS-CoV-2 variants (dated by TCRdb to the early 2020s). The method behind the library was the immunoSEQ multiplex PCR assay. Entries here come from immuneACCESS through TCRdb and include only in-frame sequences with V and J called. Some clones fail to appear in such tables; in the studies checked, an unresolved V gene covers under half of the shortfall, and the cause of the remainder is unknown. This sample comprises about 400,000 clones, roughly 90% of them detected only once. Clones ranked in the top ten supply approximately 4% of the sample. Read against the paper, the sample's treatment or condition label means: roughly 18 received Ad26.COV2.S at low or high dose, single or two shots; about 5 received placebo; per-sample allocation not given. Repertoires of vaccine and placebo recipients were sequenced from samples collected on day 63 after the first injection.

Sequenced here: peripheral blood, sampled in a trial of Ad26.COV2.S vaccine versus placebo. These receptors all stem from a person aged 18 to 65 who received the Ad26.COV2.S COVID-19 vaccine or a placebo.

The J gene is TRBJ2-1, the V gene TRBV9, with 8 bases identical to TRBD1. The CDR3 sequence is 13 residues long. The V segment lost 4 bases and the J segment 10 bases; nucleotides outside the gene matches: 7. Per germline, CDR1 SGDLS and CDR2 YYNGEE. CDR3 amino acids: CASSPQGAWEQFF. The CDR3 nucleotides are TGTGCCAGCAGCCCGCAGGGGGCTTGGGAGCAGTTCTTC. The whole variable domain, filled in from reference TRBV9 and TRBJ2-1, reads DSGVTQTPKHLITATGQRVTLRCSPRSGDLSVYWYQQSLDQGLQFLIQYYNGEERAKGNILERFSAQQFPDLHSELNLSSLELGDSALYFCASSPQGAWEQFFGPGTRLTVL.

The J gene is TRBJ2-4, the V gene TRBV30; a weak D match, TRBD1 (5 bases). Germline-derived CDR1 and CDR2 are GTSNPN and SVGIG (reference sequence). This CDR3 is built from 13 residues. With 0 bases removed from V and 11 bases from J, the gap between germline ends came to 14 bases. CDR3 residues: CAWSVGSGLLQYF. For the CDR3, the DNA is TGTGCCTGGAGTGTAGGGTCAGGGTTACTTCAGTACTTC.

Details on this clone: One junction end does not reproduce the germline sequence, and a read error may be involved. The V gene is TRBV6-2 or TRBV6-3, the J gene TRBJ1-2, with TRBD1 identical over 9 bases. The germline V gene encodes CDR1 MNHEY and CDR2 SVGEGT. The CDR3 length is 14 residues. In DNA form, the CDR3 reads TGTGCCAGCAGTCTGTACCTCCGGGACAGGGCCTTACTCTTC. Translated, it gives CASSLYLRDRALLF.

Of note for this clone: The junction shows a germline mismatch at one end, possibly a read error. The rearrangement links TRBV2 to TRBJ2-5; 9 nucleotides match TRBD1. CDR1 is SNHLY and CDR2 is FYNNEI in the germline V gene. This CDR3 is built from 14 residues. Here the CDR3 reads CASTEMDRGETQYF. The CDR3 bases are TGTGCCAGCACTGAAATGGACAGGGGAGAGACCCAGTACTTC.

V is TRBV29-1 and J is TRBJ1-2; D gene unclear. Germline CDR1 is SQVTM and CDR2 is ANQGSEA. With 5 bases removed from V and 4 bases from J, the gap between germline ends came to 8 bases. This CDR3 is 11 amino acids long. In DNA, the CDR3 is TGCAGCGTTTCAGGATTCTATGGCTACACCTTC. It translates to CSVSGFYGYTF. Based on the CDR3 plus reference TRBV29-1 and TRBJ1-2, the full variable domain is SAVISQKPSRDICQRGTSLTIQCQVDSQVTMMFWYRQQPGQSLTLIATANQGSEATYESGFVIDKFPISRPNLTFSTLTVSNMSPEDSSIYLCSVSGFYGYTFGSGTRLTVV.

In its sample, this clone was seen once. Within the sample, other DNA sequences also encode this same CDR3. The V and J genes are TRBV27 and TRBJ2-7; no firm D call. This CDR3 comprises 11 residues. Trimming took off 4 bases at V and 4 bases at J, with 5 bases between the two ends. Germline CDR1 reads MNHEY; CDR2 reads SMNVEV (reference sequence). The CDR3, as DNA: TGTGCCAGCAGTTCGAGTTACGAGCAGTACTTC. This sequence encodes CASSSSYEQYF.

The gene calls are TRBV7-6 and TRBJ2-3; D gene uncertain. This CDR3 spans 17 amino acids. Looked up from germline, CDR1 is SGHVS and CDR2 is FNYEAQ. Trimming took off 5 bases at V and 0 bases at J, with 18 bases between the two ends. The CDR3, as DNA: TGTGCCAGCAGCCCACAGCAGGAAGTTATTAGCACAGATACGCAGTATTTT. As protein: CASSPQQEVISTDTQYF.

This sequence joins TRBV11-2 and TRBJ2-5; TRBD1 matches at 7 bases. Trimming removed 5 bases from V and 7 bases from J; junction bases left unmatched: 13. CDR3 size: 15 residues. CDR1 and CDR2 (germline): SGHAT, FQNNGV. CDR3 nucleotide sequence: TGTGCCAGCAGCCCGGGACAGTTAAGAGTAGGGACCCAGTACTTC. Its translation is CASSPGQLRVGTQYF.

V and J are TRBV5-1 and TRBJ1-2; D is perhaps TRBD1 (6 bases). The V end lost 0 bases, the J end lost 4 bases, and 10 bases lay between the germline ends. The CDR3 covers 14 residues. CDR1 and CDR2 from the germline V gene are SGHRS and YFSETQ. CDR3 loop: CASSLGQEIYGYTF. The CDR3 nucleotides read TGCGCCAGCAGCTTGGGACAGGAAATCTATGGCTACACCTTC.

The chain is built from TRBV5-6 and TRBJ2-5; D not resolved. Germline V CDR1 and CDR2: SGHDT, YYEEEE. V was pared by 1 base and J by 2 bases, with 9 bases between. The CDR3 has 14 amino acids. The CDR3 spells CASSLRVFQETQYF. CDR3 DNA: TGTGCCAGCAGCTTGCGAGTTTTTCAAGAGACCCAGTACTTC.

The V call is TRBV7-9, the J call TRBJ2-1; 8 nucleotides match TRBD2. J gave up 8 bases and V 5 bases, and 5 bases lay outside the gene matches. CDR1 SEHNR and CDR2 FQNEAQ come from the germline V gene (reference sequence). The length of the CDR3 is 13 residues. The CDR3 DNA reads TGTGCCAGCAGCCGGACTAGCCTTTATGAGCAGTTCTTC. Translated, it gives CASSRTSLYEQFF.

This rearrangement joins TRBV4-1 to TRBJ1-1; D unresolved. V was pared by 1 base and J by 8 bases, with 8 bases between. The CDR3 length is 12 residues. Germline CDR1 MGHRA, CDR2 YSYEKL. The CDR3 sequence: CASSQGGLEAFF. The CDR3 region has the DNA TGCGCCAGCAGCCAAGGAGGCTTAGAAGCTTTCTTT.

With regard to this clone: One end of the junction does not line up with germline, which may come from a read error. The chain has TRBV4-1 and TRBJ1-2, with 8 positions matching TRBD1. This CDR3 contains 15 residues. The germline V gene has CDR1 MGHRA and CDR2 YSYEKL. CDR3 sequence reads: CASSQVTGGIYDYTF. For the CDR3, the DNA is TGCGCCAGCAGCCAAGTAACAGGGGGGATCTATGACTACACCTTC.

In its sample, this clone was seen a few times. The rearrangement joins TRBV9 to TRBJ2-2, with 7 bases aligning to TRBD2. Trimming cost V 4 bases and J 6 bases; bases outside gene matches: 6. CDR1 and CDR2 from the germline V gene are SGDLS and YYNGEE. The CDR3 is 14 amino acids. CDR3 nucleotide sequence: TGTGCCAGCAGCCCCAATGGGGGGGCCGGGGAGCTGTTTTTT. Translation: CASSPNGGAGELFF. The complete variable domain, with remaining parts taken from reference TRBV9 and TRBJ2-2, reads DSGVTQTPKHLITATGQRVTLRCSPRSGDLSVYWYQQSLDQGLQFLIQYYNGEERAKGNILERFSAQQFPDLHSELNLSSLELGDSALYFCASSPNGGAGELFFGEGSRLTVL.

CDR3 amino acids: CASSLAASGYNEQFF. CDR3 nucleotide sequence: TGTGCCAGCAGCTTAGCGGCTAGCGGATACAATGAGCAGTTCTTC. The rearrangement uses TRBV7-2 and TRBJ2-1; 7 bases align to TRBD2. Per the germline V gene, CDR1 is SGHTA and CDR2 is FQGNSA. V dropped 0 bases and J dropped 4; count of bases not matched to a gene: 3. The CDR3 extends over 15 amino acids.

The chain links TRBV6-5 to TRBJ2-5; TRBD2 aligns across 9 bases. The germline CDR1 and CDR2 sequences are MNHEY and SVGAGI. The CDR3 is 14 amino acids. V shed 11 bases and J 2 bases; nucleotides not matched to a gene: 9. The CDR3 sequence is CALSGGGGQETQYF. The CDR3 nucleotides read TGTGCCCTCTCGGGCGGGGGGGGACAAGAGACCCAGTACTTC.

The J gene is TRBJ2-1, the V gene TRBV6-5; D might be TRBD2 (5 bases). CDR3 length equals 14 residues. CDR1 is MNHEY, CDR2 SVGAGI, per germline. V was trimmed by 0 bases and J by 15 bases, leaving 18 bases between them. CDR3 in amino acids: CASSYSPRASPRFF. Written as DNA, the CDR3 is TGTGCCAGCAGTTACTCTCCGAGGGCTAGCCCTCGGTTCTTC.

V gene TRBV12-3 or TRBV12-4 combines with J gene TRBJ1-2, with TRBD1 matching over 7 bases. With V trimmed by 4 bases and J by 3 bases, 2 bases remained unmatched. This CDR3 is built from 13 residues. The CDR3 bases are TGTGCCAGCAGTTACAGGGGTGACTATGGCTACACCTTC. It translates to CASSYRGDYGYTF.

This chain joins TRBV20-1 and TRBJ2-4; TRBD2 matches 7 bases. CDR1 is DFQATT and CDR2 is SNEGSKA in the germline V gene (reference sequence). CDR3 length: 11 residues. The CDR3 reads CSQRGKNIQYF. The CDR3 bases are TGCAGCCAGCGGGGAAAAAACATTCAGTACTTC.

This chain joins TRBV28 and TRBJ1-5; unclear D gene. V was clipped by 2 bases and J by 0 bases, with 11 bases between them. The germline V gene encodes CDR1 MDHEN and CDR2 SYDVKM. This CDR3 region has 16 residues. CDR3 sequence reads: CASSLPRHNSNQPQHF. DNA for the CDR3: TGTGCCAGCAGTTTACCCCGACACAATAGCAATCAGCCCCAGCATTTT.